This entry concerns a single T cell receptor (beta chain). The antigen is not known. Gene names denote mouse genes. With the read ending 1 residue before the CDR3 end, the germline J gene is used to fill in that end. Measured with immunoSEQ multiplex PCR; TCRdb has only the in-frame clones, and not every one. The sample holds around 6,300 clones, roughly two fifths seen once. This entry is derived from a study of tissue T cells after allogeneic stem cell transplantation. Findings of the study overall: Few T cell clones were shared across patients, but motif clusters showed tissue-specific shared signatures.

Looked up from germline, CDR1 is KGHPV and CDR2 is FQNQEV (reference sequence). The ends were cut back, 4 bases at V and 4 bases at J, with 6 bases in the middle. There are 12 residues in the CDR3. Time point in this sample: mouse harvest day 7 after allogeneic transplant. Each mouse received 10^7 T-cell-depleted marrow cells plus 10^6 splenic CD5+ T cells by tail vein. Mice had MHC-mismatched B6 into BALB/c GVHD, sampled day 7 or 14. The sequenced sample was skin. This receptor was identified in a female BALB/c mouse given C57BL/6 T cells with graft-versus-host disease after an allogeneic hematopoietic cell transplant. This chain links TRBV26 with TRBJ2-5; possible D gene TRBD1, 6 bases. Partial CDR3 DNA: TGTGCCAGCAGTCGGGACAAAGACACCCAGTAC. Amino acid sequence: CASSRDKDTQY. The whole CDR3 sequence reads CASSRDKDTQYF. The whole variable domain, filled in from reference TRBV26 and TRBJ2-5, reads NSKVIQTPRYLVKGQGQKAKMRCIPEKGHPVVFWYQQNKNNEFKFLINFQNQEVLQQIDMTEKRFSAECPSNSPCSLEIQSSEAGDSALYLCASSRDKDTQYFGPGTRLLVL.